A selection of T cell receptor beta chains follows, all from one sample in a study of CD8 T cells in ankylosing spondylitis. One entry per CDR3 protein results from TCRdb running MiXCR on the 5' RACE reads. The repertoire holds more than 650,000 distinct CDR3 sequences, with 12% as singletons. Sample: blood, either unsorted or a sorted T cell fraction (not recorded which). The source of these receptors is a male donor with ankylosing spondylitis. Each CDR3 is given with its conserved first and last residue. D genes are given only for firm matches.

TRBV10-3	TRBJ2-2	-	CAIRNSGTGELFF
TRBV29-1	TRBJ1-2	-	CSVAESYGYTF
TRBV5-1	TRBJ1-3	-	CASSGRDSGNTIYF
TRBV5-1	TRBJ2-4	-	CASSADAKNIQYF
TRBV20-1	TRBJ1-1	TRBD1	CSARERVRDRGLSTEAFF
TRBV6-1	TRBJ2-1	TRBD2	CASSSSGRALFQFF
TRBV20-1	TRBJ1-6	TRBD1	CSAGLPRGNSPLHF
TRBV20-1	TRBJ2-3	TRBD2	CSARDHVAGGLMDTQYF
TRBV20-1	TRBJ2-5	-	CSARVPTAIQETQYF
TRBV6-5	TRBJ1-2	-	CASSYTDGGYGYTF
TRBV20-1	TRBJ2-5	TRBD2	CSALLAGVEETQYF
TRBV7-9	TRBJ1-6	-	CASSTSSQGPNSPLHF
TRBV7-2	TRBJ2-1	TRBD2	CASSYGGSRYNEQFF
TRBV2	TRBJ2-5	TRBD2	CASTSLAGIQETQYF
TRBV10-1	TRBJ2-1	-	CASRPTLPGYNEQFF
TRBV7-2	TRBJ2-7	TRBD2	CASSFLASGSYEQYF
TRBV7-9	TRBJ2-3	-	CASSLAEGQNTQYF
TRBV20-1	TRBJ2-4	TRBD1	CSASTGTVENIQYF
TRBV12-3/TRBV12-4	TRBJ2-3	TRBD2	CASSSPGTSEDVTDTQYF
TRBV5-5	TRBJ1-5	TRBD1	CASSSQQGDPFDQPQHF
TRBV6-5	TRBJ1-2	-	CASSYDSLYGYTF
TRBV9	TRBJ1-3	-	CASSVGRTSGNTIYF
TRBV20-1	TRBJ1-1	-	CSARDPEDF
TRBV10-3	TRBJ1-1	-	CAITLGTDTEAFF
TRBV15	TRBJ1-4	-	CATSPRQSDEKLFF
TRBV4-1	TRBJ2-7	-	CASSQLDLSYEQYF
TRBV12-3/TRBV12-4	TRBJ1-6	-	CASSRSRRTLHF
TRBV2	TRBJ2-2	TRBD2	CASSVSGGSNTGELFF
TRBV20-1	TRBJ2-1	-	CSAGFQGGLYNEQFF
TRBV3-1	TRBJ2-7	-	CASSPRGTPTEQYF
TRBV20-1	TRBJ2-3	-	CSADPGPSLDTQYF
TRBV15	TRBJ2-7	-	CATSRDVGTEQYF
TRBV6-1	TRBJ1-1	-	CASSEARVEAFF
TRBV6-1	TRBJ2-4	-	CASTLRETIQYF
TRBV20-1	TRBJ2-2	-	CSARPLGGWNTGELFF
TRBV7-9	TRBJ2-7	TRBD1	CASSSGTGGHEQYF